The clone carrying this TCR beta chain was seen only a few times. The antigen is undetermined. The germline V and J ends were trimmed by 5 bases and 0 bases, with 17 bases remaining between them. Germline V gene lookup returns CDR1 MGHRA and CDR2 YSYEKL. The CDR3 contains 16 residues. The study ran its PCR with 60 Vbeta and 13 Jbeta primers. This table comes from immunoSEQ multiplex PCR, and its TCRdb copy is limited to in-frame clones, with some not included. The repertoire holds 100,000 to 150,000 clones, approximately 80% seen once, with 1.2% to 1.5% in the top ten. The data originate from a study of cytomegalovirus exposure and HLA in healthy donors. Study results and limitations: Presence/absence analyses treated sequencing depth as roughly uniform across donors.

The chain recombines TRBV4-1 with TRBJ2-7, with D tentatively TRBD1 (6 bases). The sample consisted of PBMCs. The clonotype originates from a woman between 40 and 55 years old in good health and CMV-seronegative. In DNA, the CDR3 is TGCGCCAGCAGCTCTTACGGGACACTTTCCTCCTACGAGCAGTACTTC. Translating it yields CASSSYGTLSSYEQYF.